The sequence of this T cell receptor beta chain was determined in a study of T cell clonality in common variable immunodeficiency. Study-level findings and limits: Reportedly, TCR beta sequences from common variable immunodeficiency showed fewer deletions and N-nucleotide insertions. Links between repertoire features and CVID complications were heterogeneity-limited. CVID subjects showed higher TCRbeta clonality than healthy controls.

This clone has just a few counts. What it recognizes is unknown. The CDR3 is cut off 3 residues early in the read; its end comes from the germline J gene. Assay used: immunoSEQ multiplex PCR; TCRdb lists only in-frame clones, some missing. The sample includes 40,000 to 65,000 clones, none of them occurring once. V lost 4 bases and J lost 5, with 6 bases in between. Germline CDR1 and CDR2: LNHDA and SQIVND (reference sequence). The CDR3 contains 12 residues. This clonotype was sampled from a person between 18 and 70 years old in good health. The chain employs TRBV19 and TRBJ1-5; D is uncertain. Source material: peripheral blood mononuclear cells. The covered CDR3 bases are TGTGCCAGTAGTACGGTGGATCAGCCC. Residues: CASSTVDQP. The full CDR3 reads CASSTVDQPQHF. The whole variable domain, remainder taken from reference TRBV19 and TRBJ1-5, is DGGITQSPKYLFRKEGQNVTLSCEQNLNHDAMYWYRQDPGQGLRLIYYSQIVNDFQKGDIAEGYSVSREKKESFPLTVTSAQKNPTAFYLCASSTVDQPQHFGDGTRLSIL.